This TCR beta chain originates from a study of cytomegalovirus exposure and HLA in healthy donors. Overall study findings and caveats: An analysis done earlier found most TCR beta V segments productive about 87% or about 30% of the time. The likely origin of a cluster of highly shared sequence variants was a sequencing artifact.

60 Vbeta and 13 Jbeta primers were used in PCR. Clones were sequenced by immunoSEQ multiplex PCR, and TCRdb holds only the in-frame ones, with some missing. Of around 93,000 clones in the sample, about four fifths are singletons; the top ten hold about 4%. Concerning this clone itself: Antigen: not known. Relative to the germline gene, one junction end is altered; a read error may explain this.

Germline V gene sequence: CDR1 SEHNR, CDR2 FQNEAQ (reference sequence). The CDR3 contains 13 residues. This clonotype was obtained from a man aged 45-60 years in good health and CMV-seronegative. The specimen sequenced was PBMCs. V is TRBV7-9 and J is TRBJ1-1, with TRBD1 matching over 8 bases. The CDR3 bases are TGTGCCAGCAGTAAAGGACAGGGTAATGTTGCGGATTTT. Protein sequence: CASSKGQGNVADF. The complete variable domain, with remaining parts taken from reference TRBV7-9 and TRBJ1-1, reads DTGVSQNPRHKITKRGQNVTFRCDPISEHNRLYWYRQTLGQGPEFLTYFQNEAQLEKSRLLSDRFSAERPKGSFSTLEIQRTEQGDSAMYLCASSKGQGNVADFGQGTRLTVV.